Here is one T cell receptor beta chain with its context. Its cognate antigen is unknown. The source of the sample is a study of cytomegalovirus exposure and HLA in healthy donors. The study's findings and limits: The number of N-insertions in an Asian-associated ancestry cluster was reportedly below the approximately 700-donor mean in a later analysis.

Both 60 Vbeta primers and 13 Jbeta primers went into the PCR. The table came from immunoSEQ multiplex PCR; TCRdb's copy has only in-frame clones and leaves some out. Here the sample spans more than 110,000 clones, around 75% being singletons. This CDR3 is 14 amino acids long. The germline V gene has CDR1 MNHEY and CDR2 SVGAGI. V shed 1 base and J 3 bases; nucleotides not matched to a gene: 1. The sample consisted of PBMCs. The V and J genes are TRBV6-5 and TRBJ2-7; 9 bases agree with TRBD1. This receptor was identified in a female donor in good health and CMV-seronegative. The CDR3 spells CASSYLGQGYEQYF. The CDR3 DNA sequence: TGTGCCAGCAGTTACTTGGGACAGGGCTACGAGCAGTACTTC.